This T cell receptor (beta chain) was sequenced in a study of naive and memory T cell subsets. The CDR3 extends over 14 amino acids. Trimming removed 3 bases at V and 4 bases at J, with 13 bases between. Germline-derived CDR1 and CDR2 are DFQATT and SNEGSKA (reference sequence). Study conclusions and caveats: Diversity fell and Gini index rose from naive through CM, EM, EMRA. Especially in CD8 cells, naive repertoires contained a few larger clonotypes, possibly CD45RA-re-expressing memory cells.

The beta constant-region primer was an equimolar mix of two oligonucleotides covering TRBC1 and TRBC2. Ligated cDNA was amplified by four rounds of PCR with nested alpha and beta constant-region primers and SP2. MiXCR, run by TCRdb on the UMI-ligation and nested PCR reads, gives a single entry per CDR3 protein. Of approximately 140,000 distinct CDR3 sequences in the sample, under 25% were seen once. Comments on this clonotype: The antigen remains unidentified.

The chain couples TRBV20-1 to TRBJ2-1; a weak D match, TRBD2 (6 bases). The material sequenced was naive CD4+ T cells from blood. This sequence originates from a human donor in good health. CDR3 sequence reads: CSASGGNLYNEQFF. CDR3 bases: TGCAGTGCTAGCGGGGGTAACCTTTACAATGAGCAGTTCTTC.